This TCR beta chain originates from a study of OX40 agonist ivuxolimab in advanced cancers. Looking at the study overall: Dose-escalation patients' cancers were hepatocellular carcinoma, melanoma, renal cell or head and neck cancer. General study results and limits: By week 6 at 0.1 to 3.0 mg/kg, blood CD4+ and CD8+ T cells had expanded clonally.

Sequenced by immunoSEQ multiplex PCR; TCRdb stores in-frame clones only, minus some. The table has about 46,000 clones, roughly four fifths seen once. In germline, CDR1 is GTSNPN, CDR2 SVGIG (reference sequence). The CDR3 is made up of 13 amino acids. Trimming shortened V by 4 bases and J by 1 base, and 5 bases separated the two germline ends. Details on this clone: The antigen is not known.

The material sequenced was CD4+ or CD8+ T cells sorted from blood, taken in a trial of the OX40 agonist ivuxolimab. V is TRBV30 and J is TRBJ2-6, with D possibly matching TRBD2 (5 bases). This TCR came from an adult with an advanced solid tumor such as melanoma, head and neck, liver or kidney cancer. The CDR3 DNA is TGTGCCTGGACGGGATCTGGGGCCAACGTCCTGACTTTC. Translation: CAWTGSGANVLTF. Combining the CDR3 with reference TRBV30 and TRBJ2-6 gives the whole variable domain SQTIHQWPATLVQPVGSPLSLECTVEGTSNPNLYWYRQAAGRGLQLLFYSVGIGQISSEVPQNLSASRPQDRQFILSSKKLLLSDSGFYLCAWTGSGANVLTFGAGSRLTVL.